Shown below are 26 T cell receptor beta chains from a single sample sequenced in a study of T cell changes during pregnancy in multiple sclerosis. Sequenced by immunoSEQ multiplex PCR; TCRdb stores in-frame clones only, minus some. The repertoire has over 85,000 clones, 80% to 95% of them found once; the top ten carry roughly 2%. The sample here was peripheral blood, taken in the first trimester of pregnancy. Source of these receptors: a female donor in good health, enrolled as a control in a pregnancy study.

This clone appeared many times. This chain connects TRBV11-2 to TRBJ2-7; 8 nucleotides match TRBD1. The CDR3 loop spans 14 amino acids. Germline V gene sequence: CDR1 SGHAT, CDR2 FQNNGV. Trimming took 3 bases from V and 4 from J; bases not matched to a gene: 5. CDR3 bases: TGTGCCAGCAGCTTCGGGACAGGCAGTTACGAGCAGTACTTC. It encodes CASSFGTGSYEQYF.

The chain combines TRBV25-1 with TRBJ1-2; 7 nucleotides agree with TRBD1. The V gene's germline CDR1 is MGHDK and CDR2 SYGVNS. There are 13 residues in the CDR3. V dropped 5 bases and J dropped 5; count of bases not matched to a gene: 5. This chain's CDR3 is CASSPGTAYGYTF. CDR3 nucleotides: TGTGCCAGCAGTCCCGGGACAGCTTATGGCTACACCTTC.

This chain connects TRBV29-1 to TRBJ1-2; tentative D call: TRBD1 (5 bases). The CDR3 runs 11 residues. Trimming took 8 bases from V and 8 from J, leaving 15 bases between them. Germline assignment: CDR1 SQVTM and CDR2 ANQGSEA. The CDR3 DNA follows: TGCAGCCTGGGTGGGGGGGGAGGCTACACCTTC. It encodes CSLGGGGGYTF.

The chain is built from TRBV5-4 and TRBJ1-4; no clear D. Trimming left V 2 bases short and J 5 bases short, with 4 bases between. The CDR3 length is 12 residues. From germline, CDR1 is SGHNT and CDR2 YYREEE (reference sequence). CDR3 nucleotides: TGTGCCAGCAGCTTCCTCAATGAAAAACTGTTTTTT. It is translated as CASSFLNEKLFF.

J is TRBJ1-3 and V is TRBV6-5; D unresolved. The CDR3 is 14 residues long. The V gene's germline CDR1 is MNHEY and CDR2 SVGAGI. Trimming pared 6 bases from V and 0 bases from J, leaving 9 bases between. The CDR3 reads CASSSQSSGNTIYF. As DNA, the CDR3 is TGTGCCAGCAGCTCCCAGTCCTCTGGAAACACCATATATTTT.

The chain carries TRBV7-9 and TRBJ1-2, with 10 bases that match TRBD1. This CDR3 is built from 15 residues. V gave up 6 bases and J gave up 4 bases; unmatched junction bases: 8. From germline, CDR1 is SEHNR and CDR2 FQNEAQ (reference sequence). This chain's CDR3 is CASSGTGTGVYGYTF. The CDR3 bases are TGTGCCAGCAGTGGAACCGGGACAGGGGTCTATGGCTACACCTTC.

The CDR3: CASSLAGSNYGYTF. The CDR3 DNA is TGTGCCAGCAGCTTGGCAGGATCTAACTATGGCTACACCTTC. The chain is built from TRBV13 and TRBJ1-2; unclear D gene. The CDR3 contains 14 residues. Germline values: CDR1 PRHDT, CDR2 FYEKMQ (reference sequence). Trimming left V 3 bases short and J 0 bases short, with 8 bases between.

This chain connects TRBV7-3 to TRBJ2-2; D perhaps matches TRBD1 (5 bases). V was pared by 5 bases and J by 8 bases, with 9 bases between. There are 12 residues in the CDR3. The V gene's germline CDR1 is SGHTA and CDR2 FQGTGA. The CDR3 loop is CASSPNRGELFF. The CDR3 bases are TGTGCCAGCAGCCCAAACAGGGGGGAGCTGTTTTTT.

This clone was counted between two and nine times. J is TRBJ1-5 and V is TRBV7-2; 8 bases map to TRBD1. Germline CDR1 SGHTA, CDR2 FQGNSA. The CDR3 is 16 residues long. V was clipped by 3 bases and J by 4 bases; unmatched bases: 8. DNA of the CDR3: TGTGCCAGCAGCTTCGTGATCAGGGGGCGAAATCAGCCCCAGCATTTT. This gives the protein CASSFVIRGRNQPQHF.

The chain's CDR3 is CASSEASSQGAAKNIQYF. In nucleotides, the CDR3 is TGTGCCAGCAGTGAAGCGTCATCACAGGGGGCGGCCAAAAACATTCAGTACTTC. The J gene is TRBJ2-4, the V gene TRBV6-1; 9 nucleotides align to TRBD1. CDR1 MNHNS and CDR2 SASEGT come from the germline V gene. The junction had 7 bases not matched to a gene; V was cut back by 0 bases and J by 1 base. The CDR3 runs 18 residues.

This clone has only one observation. CDR3 in amino acids: CASMGASYNEQFF. DNA for the CDR3: TGTGCCAGCATGGGGGCGTCCTACAATGAGCAGTTCTTC. The rearrangement links TRBV7-9 to TRBJ2-1; tentative D call: TRBD1 (6 bases). The CDR3 contains 13 residues. Germline V gene data show CDR1 as SEHNR and CDR2 as FQNEAQ (reference sequence). V was pared by 7 bases and J by 1 base, with 8 bases between.

The V and J genes are TRBV30 and TRBJ1-5; possible D gene TRBD1, 6 bases. The germline V gene has CDR1 GTSNPN and CDR2 SVGIG (reference sequence). The V and J ends lost 1 base and 3 bases respectively, with 7 bases between them. The CDR3 contains 13 residues. As DNA, the CDR3 is TGTGCCTGGAGTGGGGGGCCCAATCAGCCCCAGCATTTT. It is translated as CAWSGGPNQPQHF.

This chain joins TRBV9 and TRBJ2-1; 10 bases align to TRBD1. With V trimmed by 2 bases and J by 9 bases, 8 bases remained unmatched. The CDR3 loop spans 15 amino acids. CDR1 and CDR2 (germline): SGDLS, YYNGEE. The CDR3 DNA reads TGTGCCAGCAGCGTCGGGACAGGGGCAGTGGGTGAGCAGTTCTTC. Its translation: CASSVGTGAVGEQFF.

The chain links TRBV6-6 to TRBJ2-5; D might be TRBD1 (5 bases). This CDR3 spans 12 amino acids. CDR1 is MNHNY and CDR2 is SVGAGI in the germline V gene (reference sequence). Trimming pared 5 bases from V and 5 bases from J, leaving 9 bases between. As DNA, the CDR3 is TGTGCCAGCAGTACAGCAGGGGAGACCCAGTACTTC. Amino acids: CASSTAGETQYF.

The chain uses TRBV28 and TRBJ1-6; perhaps TRBD1 as D (5 bases). Germline loops: CDR1 MDHEN, CDR2 SYDVKM. V lost 6 bases and J lost 10, with 19 bases in between. The CDR3 extends over 15 amino acids. CDR3 sequence: CASSRSGRDRSPLHF. CDR3 DNA sequence: TGTGCCAGCAGCCGCTCGGGGCGGGACCGATCACCCCTCCACTTT.

This sequence joins TRBV7-2 and TRBJ2-7, with TRBD1 as a possible D gene (6 bases). This CDR3 spans 15 amino acids. In germline, CDR1 is SGHTA, CDR2 FQGNSA. Trimming left V 5 bases short and J 0 bases short, with 14 bases between. For the CDR3, the DNA is TGTGCCAGCAGCCCCGGACAGCAACCCTCCTACGAGCAGTACTTC. Translated, it gives CASSPGQQPSYEQYF.

This clone has a single count. V is TRBV19 and J is TRBJ1-5; 8 bases agree with TRBD1. V lost 4 bases and J lost 6; bases outside the gene matches: 8. There are 15 residues in the CDR3. Germline V gene data show CDR1 as LNHDA and CDR2 as SQIVND (reference sequence). The CDR3 is CASSKGQETLQPQHF. DNA of the CDR3: TGTGCCAGTAGTAAGGGACAGGAAACACTTCAGCCCCAGCATTTT.

The genes are TRBV7-3 and TRBJ2-2; no reliable D call. Germline loops: CDR1 SGHTA, CDR2 FQGTGA. Trimming took 8 bases from V and 4 from J, leaving 8 bases between them. CDR3 length: 12 amino acids. The CDR3, as DNA: TGTGCCAGCGCCTACGGCACCGGGGAGCTGTTTTTT. It translates to CASAYGTGELFF.

The chain has TRBV5-8 and TRBJ2-7, with D possibly being TRBD1 (5 bases). Looked up from germline, CDR1 is SGHTS and CDR2 is YDEGEE. The CDR3 spans 14 residues. V dropped 0 bases and J dropped 7 bases, with 14 bases sitting between them. CDR3 sequence: CASSLEGLSREQYF. The CDR3 DNA reads TGTGCCAGCAGCTTGGAGGGGTTATCCCGAGAGCAGTACTTC.

V is TRBV21-1 and J is TRBJ1-5. TRBV21-1 constitutes a pseudogene. The CDR3 has 17 amino acids. CDR3 nucleotides: TGTGCCAGCAGCCCAGGGAGGAGGGAAGGGAGCAATCAGCCCCAGCATTTT. This encodes CASSPGRREGSNQPQHF.

The rearrangement links TRBV7-9 to TRBJ2-4; 10 bases line up with TRBD1. The CDR3 loop spans 17 amino acids. Trimming took 5 bases from V and 1 from J; bases not matched to a gene: 8. Germline V gene sequence: CDR1 SEHNR, CDR2 FQNEAQ (reference sequence). The CDR3, as DNA: TGTGCCAGCAGCCAGACAGGGGGCTCTTTGGCCAAAAACATTCAGTACTTC. It translates to CASSQTGGSLAKNIQYF.

The J gene is TRBJ2-1, the V gene TRBV21-1; TRBD2, the D gene given by the table, was not confirmed from the DNA. TRBV21-1 is a pseudogene segment. The CDR3 is 19 amino acids. The CDR3 DNA reads as TGTGCCAGCAGCACCGTAGCGGGGGGCGATTTCATCTCCTACAATGAGCAGTTCTTC. It yields the protein CASSTVAGGDFISYNEQFF.

The chain joins TRBV4-1 to TRBJ1-1, with unresolved D. Trimming cost V 1 base and J 0 bases, with 9 bases left between them. Germline V gene lookup returns CDR1 MGHRA and CDR2 YSYEKL. The CDR3 is 15 amino acids. This CDR3 reads CASSQAATVNTEAFF. The CDR3 bases are TGCGCCAGCAGCCAAGCCGCCACGGTGAACACTGAAGCTTTCTTT.

The V gene is TRBV18, the J gene TRBJ2-3; 7 bases are shared with TRBD2. This CDR3 is built from 14 residues. Trimming at V came to 3 bases and at J to 2 bases, leaving 2 bases not matched to a gene. Germline values: CDR1 KGHSH, CDR2 LQKENI. The chain's CDR3 is CASSPAGVTDTQYF. The CDR3 DNA is TGTGCCAGCTCACCCGCGGGGGTCACAGATACGCAGTATTTT.

The CDR3 DNA is TGCGCCAGCAGCACGGGACAGGTTACGAAAGCTAACTATGGCTACACCTTC. Its protein product is CASSTGQVTKANYGYTF. V is TRBV5-1 and J is TRBJ1-2; TRBD1 aligns across 8 bases. Germline V gene lookup returns CDR1 SGHRS and CDR2 YFSETQ. The CDR3 runs to 17 residues. J was trimmed by 0 bases and V by 4 bases; bases with no gene match: 11.

J is TRBJ2-2 and V is TRBV4-2, with D possibly matching TRBD1 (6 bases). The germline CDR1 and CDR2 sequences are LGHNA and YNFKEQ. This CDR3 comprises 15 residues. The V end lost 4 bases, the J end lost 3 bases, and 12 bases lay between the germline ends. The CDR3 coding sequence is TGTGCCAGCAGCCCCGGGACAACTGACACCGGGGAGCTGTTTTTT. This gives the protein CASSPGTTDTGELFF.